This TCR beta chain was sequenced during a study of shared T cell receptors in the human thymus. The CDR3 has 15 amino acids. Deletions cut 3 bases from V and 7 bases from J, with 16 bases between. Germline V lookup: CDR1 WSHSY, CDR2 SAAADI. Assay: immunoSEQ multiplex PCR; the TCRdb copy retains only in-frame clones and omits some. This repertoire shows more than 550,000 clones, more than 75% found once; its top ten account for 0.009% to 0.0095%. The same data also went into a second study, on human thymus T cells. From that report: Thymus pieces cut out during corrective heart surgery were the tissue that was used.

The chain carries TRBV10-2 and TRBJ2-1; no clear D. This clonotype originated in a boy less than two years old with a congenital heart defect. The material sequenced was thymocytes. This chain's CDR3 is CASSDTAGWVNEQFF. CDR3 bases: TGCGCCAGCAGTGATACCGCAGGTTGGGTTAATGAGCAGTTCTTC.